This T cell receptor beta chain was captured in a study of blood T cells in healthy people across ages. Using a J-beta primer mix together with a sample-barcoded 5' primer, a second PCR was run for roughly 7 to 11 cycles. A single record per CDR3 protein comes from TCRdb applying MiXCR to the 5' RACE reads. The table has about 1.8 million distinct CDR3 sequences, 40% to 55% seen once. General study findings and limits: The fall in TCR beta diversity per million T cells was roughly linear with age. Researchers said unsorted PBMCs prevented a conclusive naive versus antigen-experienced comparison.

This clonotype appeared once. The antigen is unknown. CDR1 and CDR2 from the germline V gene are MNHEY and SMNVEV (reference sequence). The CDR3 sequence is 15 residues long. Trimming pared 2 bases from V and 3 bases from J, leaving 12 bases between. Source material: blood. J is TRBJ2-3 and V is TRBV27; D might be TRBD1 or TRBD2, each matching 5 bases. The sequence was obtained from a woman in her thirties or forties in good health. The CDR3 sequence: CASSLGGTITDTQYF. CDR3 DNA sequence: TGTGCCAGCAGTTTAGGGGGAACTATTACAGATACGCAGTATTTT.